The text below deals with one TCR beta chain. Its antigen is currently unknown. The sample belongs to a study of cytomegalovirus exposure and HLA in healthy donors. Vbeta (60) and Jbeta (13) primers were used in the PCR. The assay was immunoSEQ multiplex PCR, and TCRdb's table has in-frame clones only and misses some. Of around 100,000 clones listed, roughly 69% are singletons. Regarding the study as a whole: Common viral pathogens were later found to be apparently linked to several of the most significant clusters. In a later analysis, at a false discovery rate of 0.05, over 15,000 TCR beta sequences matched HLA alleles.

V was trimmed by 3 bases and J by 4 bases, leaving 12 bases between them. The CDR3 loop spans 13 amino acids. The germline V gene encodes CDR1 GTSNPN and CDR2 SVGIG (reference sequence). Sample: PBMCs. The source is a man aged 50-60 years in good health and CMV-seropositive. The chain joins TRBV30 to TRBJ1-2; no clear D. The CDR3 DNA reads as TGTGCCTGGAGGCCCGAACAGATCTATGGCTACACCTTC. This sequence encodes CAWRPEQIYGYTF.